The 13 T cell receptor beta chains given below trace back to one sample, sequenced in a study of CXCR3-negative and CXCR3-positive naive CD8 T cells. In preparing the TRB cDNA libraries, 5' RACE with UMI labels was used. TCRdb re-called the 5' RACE reads, yielding one record per CDR3 amino acid sequence without DNA. Here the sample table reports roughly 50,000 distinct CDR3 sequences. The specimen sequenced was memory CD8+ T cells from blood. These receptors were taken from a human donor in good health. Some clones in this sample may be carry-over from other donors' samples.

V usage is TRBV9 and J usage is TRBJ1-1. The V gene's germline CDR1 is SGDLS and CDR2 YYNGEE. The CDR3 runs 13 residues. The CDR3 reads CASSVPPDTEAFF. The whole variable domain, remainder taken from reference TRBV9 and TRBJ1-1, is DSGVTQTPKHLITATGQRVTLRCSPRSGDLSVYWYQQSLDQGLQFLIQYYNGEERAKGNILERFSAQQFPDLHSELNLSSLELGDSALYFCASSVPPDTEAFFGQGTRLTVV.

V and J are TRBV20-1 and TRBJ2-1; TCRdb outputs TRBD2, but without DNA this stays unchecked. Germline V gene data show CDR1 as DFQATT and CDR2 as SNEGSKA (reference sequence). The CDR3 is 14 amino acids. CDR3 protein: CSAWDFGSYNEQFF.

The CDR3 loop reads CSVEVLDFTDTQYF. The chain is built from TRBV29-1 and TRBJ2-3; lacking DNA, the TRBD2 call made by TCRdb goes unchecked. CDR3 length: 14 residues. Looked up from germline, CDR1 is SQVTM and CDR2 is ANQGSEA.

The chain uses TRBV4-3 and TRBJ1-5; the TCRdb D gene call, TRBD1, has no DNA to confirm it. Per germline, CDR1 LGHNA and CDR2 YSLEER. This CDR3 has 15 residues. This chain's CDR3 is CASSQDWTGGQPRHF.

This chain joins TRBV15 and TRBJ2-3; the TRBD2 assignment by TCRdb is unverifiable without DNA. Per germline, CDR1 LNHNV and CDR2 YYDKDF (reference sequence). This CDR3 has 16 residues. CDR3: CATRALTGPSTDTQYF. Full variable domain (remainder filled in from reference TRBV15 and TRBJ2-3): DAMVIQNPRYQVTQFGKPVTLSCSQTLNHNVMYWYQQKSSQAPKLLFHYYDKDFNNEADTPDNFQSRRPNTSFCFLDIRSPGLGDTAMYLCATRALTGPSTDTQYFGPGTRLTVL.

The rearrangement uses TRBV15 and TRBJ2-3. The CDR3 is 16 residues long. Germline V gives CDR1 LNHNV, CDR2 YYDKDF (reference sequence). This CDR3 is CATSRGSEGSRETQYF.

V is TRBV20-1 and J is TRBJ1-2; TCRdb's assignment of TRBD1 cannot be checked, as there is no DNA. The CDR3 runs to 18 residues. Germline CDR1 and CDR2: DFQATT and SNEGSKA (reference sequence). CDR3 protein: CSARSKPLRTGFNYGYTF.

The V call is TRBV2, the J call TRBJ2-2; without DNA, the TCRdb call of TRBD1 cannot be checked. The germline V gene has CDR1 SNHLY and CDR2 FYNNEI. CDR3 size: 12 residues. CDR3 in amino acids: CASSPGVGELFF.

The V call is TRBV29-1, the J call TRBJ2-3; TCRdb indicates TRBD2, and absent DNA this call remains unverified. CDR1 SQVTM and CDR2 ANQGSEA come from the germline V gene. CDR3 length: 13 residues. CDR3 in amino acids: CSVERRETDTQYF.

The rearrangement uses TRBV7-9 and TRBJ2-5; TCRdb designates TRBD2, a call that cannot be tested without DNA. The CDR3 is 14 amino acids. Per germline, CDR1 SEHNR and CDR2 FQNEAQ (reference sequence). Here the CDR3 reads CASSPRAVQETQYF.

The chain recombines TRBV6-2 or TRBV6-3 with TRBJ1-4; TCRdb designates TRBD1, a call that cannot be tested without DNA. Germline loops: CDR1 MNHEY, CDR2 SVGEGT. The CDR3 spans 15 residues. The CDR3 loop reads CASIKRRQDNEKLFF.

The J gene is TRBJ2-3, the V gene TRBV7-8; TCRdb designates TRBD1, a call that cannot be tested without DNA. The CDR3 contains 14 residues. Germline assignment: CDR1 SGHVS and CDR2 FQNEAQ. CDR3: CASSSWAVTDTQYF.

J is TRBJ2-1 and V is TRBV18. CDR1 and CDR2 from the germline V gene are KGHSH and LQKENI. CDR3 length: 15 amino acids. The CDR3 spells CASSPPGATTYEQYF.